This paragraph reports one T cell receptor beta chain. Antigen unknown. Germline assignment: CDR1 SGDLS and CDR2 YYNGEE. The CDR3 consists of 14 residues. V lost 0 bases and J lost 7, with 13 bases in between. The sample comes from a study of blood T cells in healthy people across ages. At the level of the study: Per two T cells, template switching captured roughly one barcoded beta molecule.

Next came a second PCR, run for about 6 to 12 cycles, which used a sample-barcoded 5' primer along with a J-beta primer mix. TCRdb called the 5' RACE reads again in MiXCR, with one record for every CDR3 protein. Here the sample spans over 950,000 distinct CDR3 sequences, 35% to 45% being singletons. General study points: There was a strong correlation between TCR beta diversity and naive T cell percentage. Researchers deemed the diversity estimates from one million T cells underestimates. Getting older went along with TCR beta diversity per million T cells dropping roughly linearly.

The V gene is TRBV9, the J gene TRBJ1-2; D call uncertain. This sequence was found in a man aged 18 to 35 in good health. The sample consisted of blood. The CDR3 loop is CASSVGRPGPGYTF. The CDR3 DNA reads as TGTGCCAGCAGCGTAGGACGCCCGGGTCCTGGCTACACCTTC.